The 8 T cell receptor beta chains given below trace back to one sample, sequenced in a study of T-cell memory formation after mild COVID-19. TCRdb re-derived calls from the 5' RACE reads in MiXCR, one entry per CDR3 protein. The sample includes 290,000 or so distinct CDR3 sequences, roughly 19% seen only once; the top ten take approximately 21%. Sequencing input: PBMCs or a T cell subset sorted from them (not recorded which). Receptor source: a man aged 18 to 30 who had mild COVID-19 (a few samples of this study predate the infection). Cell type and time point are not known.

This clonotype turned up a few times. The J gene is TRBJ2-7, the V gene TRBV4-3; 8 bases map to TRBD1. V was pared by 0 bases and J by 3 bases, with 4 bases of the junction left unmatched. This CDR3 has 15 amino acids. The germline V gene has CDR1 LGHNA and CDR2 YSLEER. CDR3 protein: CASSQETGALYEQYF. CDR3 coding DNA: TGCGCCAGCAGCCAAGAGACAGGGGCCCTCTACGAGCAGTACTTC.

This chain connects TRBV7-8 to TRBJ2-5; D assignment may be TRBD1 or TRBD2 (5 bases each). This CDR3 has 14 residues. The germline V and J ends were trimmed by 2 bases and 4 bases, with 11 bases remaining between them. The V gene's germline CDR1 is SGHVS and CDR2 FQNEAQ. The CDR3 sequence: CASSLSGRGETQYF. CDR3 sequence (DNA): TGTGCCAGCAGCTTATCGGGACGAGGAGAGACCCAGTACTTC.

The CDR3 is CASSDRDRDGYTF. The CDR3 DNA follows: TGTGCCAGCAGTGACAGAGACAGGGATGGCTACACCTTC. V and J are TRBV6-5 and TRBJ1-2; 7 nucleotides align to TRBD1. The CDR3 extends over 13 amino acids. V lost 5 bases and J lost 6; bases outside the gene matches: 6. Per the germline V gene, CDR1 is MNHEY and CDR2 is SVGAGI.

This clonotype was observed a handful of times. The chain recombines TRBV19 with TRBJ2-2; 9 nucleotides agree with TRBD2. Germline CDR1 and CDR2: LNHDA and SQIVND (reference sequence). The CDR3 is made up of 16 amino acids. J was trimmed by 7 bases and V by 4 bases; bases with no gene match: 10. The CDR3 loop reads CASSSDPRLAVGELFF. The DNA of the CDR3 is TGTGCCAGTAGTAGCGACCCACGACTAGCGGTCGGGGAGCTGTTTTTT. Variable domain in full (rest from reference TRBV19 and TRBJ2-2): DGGITQSPKYLFRKEGQNVTLSCEQNLNHDAMYWYRQDPGQGLRLIYYSQIVNDFQKGDIAEGYSVSREKKESFPLTVTSAQKNPTAFYLCASSSDPRLAVGELFFGEGSRLTVL.

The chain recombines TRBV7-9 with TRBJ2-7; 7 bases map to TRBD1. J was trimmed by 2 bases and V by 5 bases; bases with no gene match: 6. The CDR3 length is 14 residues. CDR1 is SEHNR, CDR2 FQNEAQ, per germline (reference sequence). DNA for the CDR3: TGTGCCAGCAGCCCCTCGGGACAGCCCTACGAGCAGTACGTC. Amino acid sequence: CASSPSGQPYEQYV.

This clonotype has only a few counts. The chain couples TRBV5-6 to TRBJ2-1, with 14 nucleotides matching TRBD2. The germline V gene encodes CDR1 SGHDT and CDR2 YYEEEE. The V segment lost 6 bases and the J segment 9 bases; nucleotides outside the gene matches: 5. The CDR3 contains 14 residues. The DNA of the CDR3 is TGTGCCAGCACCCAGACTAGCGGGGGGGTTGAGCAGTTCTTC. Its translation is CASTQTSGGVEQFF.

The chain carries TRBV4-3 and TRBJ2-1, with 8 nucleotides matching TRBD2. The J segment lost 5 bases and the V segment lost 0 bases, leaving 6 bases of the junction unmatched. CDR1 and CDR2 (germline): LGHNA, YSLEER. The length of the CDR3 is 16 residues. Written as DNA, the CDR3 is TGCGCCAGCAGCCAAGATTTCGGGGGGGTCCACAATGAGCAGTTCTTC. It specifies CASSQDFGGVHNEQFF.

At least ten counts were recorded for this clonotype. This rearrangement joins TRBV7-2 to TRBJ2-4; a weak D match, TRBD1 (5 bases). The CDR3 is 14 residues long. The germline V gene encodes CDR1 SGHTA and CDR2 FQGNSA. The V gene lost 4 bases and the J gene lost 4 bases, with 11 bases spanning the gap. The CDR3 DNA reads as TGTGCCAGCAGCTCGACAGAAGTTAAAAACATTCAGTACTTC. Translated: CASSSTEVKNIQYF.